The source of this TCR beta chain is a study of T cells in tuberculosis. Time point given: new active TB diagnosis, blood taken before or within 7 days of starting treatment. Data came from immunoSEQ multiplex PCR; TCRdb stores just in-frame clones and leaves some out. The sample records approximately 53,000 clones, roughly 96% being singletons. The clonotype originates from an adult with tuberculosis. The sample consisted of PBMCs, taken at tuberculosis diagnosis.

CDR3 protein: CASRADTGELFF. DNA of the CDR3: TGTGCCAGCAGGGCAGACACCGGGGAGCTGTTTTTT. The chain couples TRBV2 to TRBJ2-2; the D is unclear. Germline CDR1 is SNHLY and CDR2 is FYNNEI. The CDR3 spans 12 residues. V lost 6 bases to trimming and J lost 3 bases, with 5 bases between them.